The next 8 T cell receptor beta chains were all read from a single sample in a study of T cells in Graves' hyperthyroidism and ophthalmopathy. Amplification of TCR beta CDR3 regions was performed using RNA transcripts as template. First-round RT-PCR of the TCR CDR3 relied on the HTBI primer set. Each CDR3 protein is one row after TCRdb ran MiXCR on the multiplex PCR reads. The sample holds over 650,000 distinct CDR3 sequences; 15% to 20% are singletons and the top ten take under 10%. The sequencing input was blood. These receptors all come from a young man with Graves' hyperthyroidism.

This clonotype has ten or more counts. The CDR3 coding sequence is TGCAGTGCTAGAGAGCAGCTTGGGAACAATGAGCAGTTCTTC. Its protein is CSAREQLGNNEQFF. The chain combines TRBV20-1 with TRBJ2-1; D is uncertain. Per the germline V gene, CDR1 is DFQATT and CDR2 is SNEGSKA (reference sequence). V shed 0 bases and J shed 5 bases, with 11 bases lying between them. The CDR3 has 14 residues.

This clonotype was counted at least ten times. This chain connects TRBV11-1 to TRBJ1-2, with D perhaps matching TRBD1 (6 bases). The germline CDR1 and CDR2 sequences are SGHAT and FQDESV (reference sequence). CDR3 size: 15 residues. The V end was cut by 2 bases, the J end by 4 bases, with 14 bases between. The CDR3 region is CASSLRYRDGYGYTF. DNA for the CDR3: TGTGCCAGCAGCTTAAGGTACAGGGACGGCTATGGCTACACCTTC.

This clonotype appeared many times. V and J are TRBV18 and TRBJ2-1; 9 bases line up with TRBD2. V trimming: 4 bases; J trimming: 5 bases; junction bases outside the gene matches: 9. The CDR3 runs 16 residues. Germline V gene data show CDR1 as KGHSH and CDR2 as LQKENI. CDR3 protein: CASSHSGLAVNNEQFF. The DNA of the CDR3 is TGTGCCAGCTCACATTCGGGACTAGCAGTCAACAATGAGCAGTTCTTC.

This clonotype was found many times. This chain joins TRBV28 and TRBJ1-1; no firm D call. Trimming removed 6 bases at V and 7 bases at J, with 15 bases between. Germline CDR1 and CDR2: MDHEN and SYDVKM. The CDR3 contains 13 residues. Here the CDR3 DNA reads TGTGCCAGCAGCGATGCGACCCGATTTGAAGCTTTCTTT. Amino acid sequence: CASSDATRFEAFF.

CDR3 sequence: CASSQTGISGELFF. CDR3 in DNA: TGTGCCAGTAGCCAGACAGGAATTTCCGGGGAGCTGTTTTTT. The chain uses TRBV19 and TRBJ2-2; D is possibly TRBD1 (6 bases). The germline V gene has CDR1 LNHDA and CDR2 SQIVND (reference sequence). The CDR3 totals 14 residues. V lost 6 bases and J 6 bases, leaving 14 bases between the germline ends.

This clonotype was picked up many times. The chain uses TRBV12-3 or TRBV12-4 and TRBJ2-1; weak D call: TRBD2 (5 bases). The CDR3 runs to 15 residues. V lost 3 bases, J lost 6 bases, and 15 bases lay in between. The CDR3 here is CASSLGAVTSNEQFF. DNA for the CDR3: TGTGCCAGCAGTTTGGGAGCGGTGACCTCCAATGAGCAGTTCTTC.

The chain has TRBV28 and TRBJ1-2; D is unclear. Germline CDR1 and CDR2: MDHEN and SYDVKM. The CDR3 loop spans 14 amino acids. Trimming took 6 bases from V and 4 from J, leaving 15 bases between them. The CDR3 coding sequence is TGTGCCAGCAGCCCTGTCCCCCCCAGCTATGGCTACACCTTC. Its protein product is CASSPVPPSYGYTF.

This clonotype was detected ten times or more. This chain links TRBV25-1 with TRBJ2-5, with TRBD1 identical over 8 bases. CDR1 is MGHDK, CDR2 SYGVNS, per germline. With V trimmed by 4 bases and J by 4 bases, 2 bases remained unmatched. This CDR3 has 13 amino acids. The CDR3, as DNA: TGTGCCAGCAGTGCCACAGGGGGAGAGACCCAGTACTTC. It yields the protein CASSATGGETQYF. The variable domain in full, completed from reference TRBV25-1 and TRBJ2-5, reads EADIYQTPRYLVIGTGKKITLECSQTMGHDKMYWYQQDPGMELHLIHYSYGVNSTEKGDLSSESTVSRIRTEHFPLTLESARPSHTSQYLCASSATGGETQYFGPGTRLLVL.